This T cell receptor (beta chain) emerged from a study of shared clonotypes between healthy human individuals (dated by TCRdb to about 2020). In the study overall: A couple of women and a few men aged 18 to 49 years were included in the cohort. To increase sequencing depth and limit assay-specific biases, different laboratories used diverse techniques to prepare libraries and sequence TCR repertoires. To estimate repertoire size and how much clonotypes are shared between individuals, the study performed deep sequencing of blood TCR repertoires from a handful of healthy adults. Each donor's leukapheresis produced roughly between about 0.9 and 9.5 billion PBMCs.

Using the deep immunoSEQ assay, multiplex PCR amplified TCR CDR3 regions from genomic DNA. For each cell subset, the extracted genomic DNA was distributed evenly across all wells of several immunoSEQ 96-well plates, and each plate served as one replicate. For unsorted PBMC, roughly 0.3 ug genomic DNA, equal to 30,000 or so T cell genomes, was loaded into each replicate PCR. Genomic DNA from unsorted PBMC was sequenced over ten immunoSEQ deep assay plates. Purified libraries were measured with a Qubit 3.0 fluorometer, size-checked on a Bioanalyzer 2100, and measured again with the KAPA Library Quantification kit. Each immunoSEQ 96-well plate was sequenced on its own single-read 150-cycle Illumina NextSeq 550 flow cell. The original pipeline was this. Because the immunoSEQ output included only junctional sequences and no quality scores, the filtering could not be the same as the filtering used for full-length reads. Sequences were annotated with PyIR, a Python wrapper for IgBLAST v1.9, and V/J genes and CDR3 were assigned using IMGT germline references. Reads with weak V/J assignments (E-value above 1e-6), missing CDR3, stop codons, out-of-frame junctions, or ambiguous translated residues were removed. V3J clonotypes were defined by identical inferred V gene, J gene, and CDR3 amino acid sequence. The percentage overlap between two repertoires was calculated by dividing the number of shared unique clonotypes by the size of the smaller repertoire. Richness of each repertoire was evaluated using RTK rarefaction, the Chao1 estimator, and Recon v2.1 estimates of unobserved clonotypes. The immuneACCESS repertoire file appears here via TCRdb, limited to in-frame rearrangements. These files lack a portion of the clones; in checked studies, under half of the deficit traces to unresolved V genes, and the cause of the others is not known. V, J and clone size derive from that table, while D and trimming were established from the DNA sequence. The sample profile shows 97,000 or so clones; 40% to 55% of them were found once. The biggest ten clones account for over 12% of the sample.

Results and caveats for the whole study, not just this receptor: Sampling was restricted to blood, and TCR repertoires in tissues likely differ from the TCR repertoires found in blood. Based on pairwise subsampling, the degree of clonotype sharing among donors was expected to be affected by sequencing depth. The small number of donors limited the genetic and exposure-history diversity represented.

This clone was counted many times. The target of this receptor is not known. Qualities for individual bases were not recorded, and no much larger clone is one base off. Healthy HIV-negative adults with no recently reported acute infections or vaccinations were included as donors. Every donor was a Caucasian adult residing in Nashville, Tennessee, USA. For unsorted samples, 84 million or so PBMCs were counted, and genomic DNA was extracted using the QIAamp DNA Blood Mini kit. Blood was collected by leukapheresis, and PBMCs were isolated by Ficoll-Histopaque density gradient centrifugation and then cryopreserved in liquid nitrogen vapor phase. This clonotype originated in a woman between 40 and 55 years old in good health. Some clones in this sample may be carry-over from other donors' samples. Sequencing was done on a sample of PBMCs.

CDR3 sequence: CASSFEGQGSYEQYF. The nucleotide sequence is given as TGTGCCAGCAGTTTTGAGGGACAGGGATCCTACGAGCAGTACTTC. The chain joins TRBV6-1 to TRBJ2-7, and 9 bases in between align with TRBD1. For this chain, trimming is 5 bases at the V end and 1 base at the J end, and the number of junction bases without a gene match is 6. From the cysteine up to the phenylalanine, the CDR3 has a length of 15 residues. The DNA shown is the 45-base CDR3, in frame from base 1. The germline V gene sets CDR1 to MNHNS and CDR2 to SASEGT.